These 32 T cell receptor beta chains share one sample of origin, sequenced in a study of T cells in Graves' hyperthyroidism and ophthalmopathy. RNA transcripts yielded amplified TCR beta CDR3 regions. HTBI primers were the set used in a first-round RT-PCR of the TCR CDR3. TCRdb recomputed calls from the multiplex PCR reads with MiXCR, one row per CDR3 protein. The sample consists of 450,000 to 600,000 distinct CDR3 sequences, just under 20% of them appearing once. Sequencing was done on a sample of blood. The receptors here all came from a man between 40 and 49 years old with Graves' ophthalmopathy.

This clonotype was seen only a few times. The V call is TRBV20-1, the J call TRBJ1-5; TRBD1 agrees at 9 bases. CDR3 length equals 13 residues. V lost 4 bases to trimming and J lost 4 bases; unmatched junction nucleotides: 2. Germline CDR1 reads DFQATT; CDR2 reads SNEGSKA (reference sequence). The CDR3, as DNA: TGCAGTGCTATAGGACAGGGGAATCAGCCCCAGCATTTT. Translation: CSAIGQGNQPQHF.

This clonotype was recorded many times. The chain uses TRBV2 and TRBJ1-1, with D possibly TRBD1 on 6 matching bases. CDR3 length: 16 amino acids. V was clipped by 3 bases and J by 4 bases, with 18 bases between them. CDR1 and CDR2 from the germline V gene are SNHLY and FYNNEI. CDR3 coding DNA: TGTGCCAGCAGTGAGAACAGGGATAGATGGAGCACTGAAGCTTTCTTT. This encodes CASSENRDRWSTEAFF.

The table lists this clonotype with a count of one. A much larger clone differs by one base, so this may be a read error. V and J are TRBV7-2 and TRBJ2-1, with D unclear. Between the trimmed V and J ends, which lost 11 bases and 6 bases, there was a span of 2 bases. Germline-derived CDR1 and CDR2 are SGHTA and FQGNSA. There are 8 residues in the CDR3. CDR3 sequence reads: CARNEQFF. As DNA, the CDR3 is TGTGCCCGCAATGAGCAGTTCTTC.

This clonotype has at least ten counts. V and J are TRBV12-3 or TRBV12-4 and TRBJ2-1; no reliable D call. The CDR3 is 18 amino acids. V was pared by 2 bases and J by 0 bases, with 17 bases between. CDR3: CASSLKSARSSSYNEQFF. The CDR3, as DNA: TGTGCCAGCAGTTTAAAGAGCGCGCGTTCAAGCTCCTACAATGAGCAGTTCTTC.

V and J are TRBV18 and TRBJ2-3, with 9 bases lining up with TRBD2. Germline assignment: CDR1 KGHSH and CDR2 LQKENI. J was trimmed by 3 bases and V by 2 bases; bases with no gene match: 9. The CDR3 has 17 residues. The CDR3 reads CASSPIRAGGWTDTQYF. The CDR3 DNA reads TGTGCCAGCTCACCAATAAGAGCGGGAGGATGGACAGATACGCAGTATTTT.

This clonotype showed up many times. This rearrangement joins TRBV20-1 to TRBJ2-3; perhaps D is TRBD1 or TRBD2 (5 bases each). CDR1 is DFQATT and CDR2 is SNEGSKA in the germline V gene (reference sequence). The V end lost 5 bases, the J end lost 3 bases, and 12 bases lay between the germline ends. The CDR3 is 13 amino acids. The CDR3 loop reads CSAVWGLTDTQYF. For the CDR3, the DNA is TGCAGTGCTGTCTGGGGGTTGACAGATACGCAGTATTTT.

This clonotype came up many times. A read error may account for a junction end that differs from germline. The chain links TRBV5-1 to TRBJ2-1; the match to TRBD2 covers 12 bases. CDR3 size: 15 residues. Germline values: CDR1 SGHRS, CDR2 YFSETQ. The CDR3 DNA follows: TGTGCCAGCAGCCCGACTAGCGGGAGCTACAATGAGCAGTTCTTC. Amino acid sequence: CASSPTSGSYNEQFF.

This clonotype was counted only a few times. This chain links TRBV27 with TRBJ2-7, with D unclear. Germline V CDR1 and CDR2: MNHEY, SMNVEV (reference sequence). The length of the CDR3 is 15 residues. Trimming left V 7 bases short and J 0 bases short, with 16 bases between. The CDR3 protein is CASTSRNVSSYEQYF. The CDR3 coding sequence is TGTGCCAGCACCTCGAGAAATGTTAGCTCCTACGAGCAGTACTTC.

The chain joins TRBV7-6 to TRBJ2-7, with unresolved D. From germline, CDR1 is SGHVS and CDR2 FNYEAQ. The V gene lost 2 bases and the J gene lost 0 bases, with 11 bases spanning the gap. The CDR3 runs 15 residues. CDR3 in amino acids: CASSLNPDSSYEQYF. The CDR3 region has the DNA TGTGCCAGCAGCTTAAATCCCGATAGCTCCTACGAGCAGTACTTC.

The CDR3 loop is CATSRALGSYGYTF. The CDR3 nucleotides are TGTGCCACCAGCAGGGCTCTAGGGAGCTATGGCTACACCTTC. V gene TRBV15 combines with J gene TRBJ1-2; unclear D gene. The CDR3 extends over 14 amino acids. V dropped 3 bases and J dropped 4 bases, with 12 bases sitting between them. The germline V gene encodes CDR1 LNHNV and CDR2 YYDKDF (reference sequence).

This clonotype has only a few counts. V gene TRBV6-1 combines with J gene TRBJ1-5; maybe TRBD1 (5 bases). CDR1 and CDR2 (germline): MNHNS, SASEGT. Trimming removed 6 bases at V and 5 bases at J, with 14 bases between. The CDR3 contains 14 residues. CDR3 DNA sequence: TGTGCCAGCAGAAACAGGTTTTCGGATCAGCCCCAGCATTTT. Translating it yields CASRNRFSDQPQHF.

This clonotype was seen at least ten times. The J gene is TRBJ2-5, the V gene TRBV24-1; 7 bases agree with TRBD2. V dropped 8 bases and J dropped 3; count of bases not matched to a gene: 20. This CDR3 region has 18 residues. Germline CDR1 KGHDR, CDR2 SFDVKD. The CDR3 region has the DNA TGTGCCACCACCGTTCGAGGGACTACGAAGATGTGGAAAGAGACCCAGTACTTC. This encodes CATTVRGTTKMWKETQYF.

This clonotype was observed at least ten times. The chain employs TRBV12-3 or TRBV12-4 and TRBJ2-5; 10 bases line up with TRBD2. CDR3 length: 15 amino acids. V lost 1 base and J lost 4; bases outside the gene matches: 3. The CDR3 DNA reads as TGTGCCAGCAGTTTAGGGTTAGCGGGAGGAGAGACCCAGTACTTC. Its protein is CASSLGLAGGETQYF.

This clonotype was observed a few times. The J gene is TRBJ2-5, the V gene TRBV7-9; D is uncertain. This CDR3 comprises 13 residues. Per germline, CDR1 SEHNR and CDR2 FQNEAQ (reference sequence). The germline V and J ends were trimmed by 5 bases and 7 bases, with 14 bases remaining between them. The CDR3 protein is CASSHSSRRTQYF. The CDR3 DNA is TGTGCCAGCAGCCACTCCTCAAGGCGGACCCAGTACTTC.

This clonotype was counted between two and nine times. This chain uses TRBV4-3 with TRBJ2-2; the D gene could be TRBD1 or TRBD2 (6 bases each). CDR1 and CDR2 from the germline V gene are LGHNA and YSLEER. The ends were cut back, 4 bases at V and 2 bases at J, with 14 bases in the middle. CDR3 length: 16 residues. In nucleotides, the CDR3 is TGCGCCAGCAGCCTCCCGGGGGCATACAACACCGGGGAGCTGTTTTTT. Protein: CASSLPGAYNTGELFF.

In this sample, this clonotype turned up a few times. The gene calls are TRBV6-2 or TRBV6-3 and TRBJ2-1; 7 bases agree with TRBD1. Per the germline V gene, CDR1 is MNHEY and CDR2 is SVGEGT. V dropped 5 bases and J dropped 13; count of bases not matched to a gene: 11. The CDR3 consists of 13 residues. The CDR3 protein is CASSASRTGFQFF. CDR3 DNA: TGTGCCAGCAGTGCCTCGCGGACAGGCTTTCAGTTCTTC.

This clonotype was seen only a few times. CDR3 coding DNA: TGCAGTGCCAGAACCGTTGTGGCGCACACTGAAGCTTTCTTT. Its protein product is CSARTVVAHTEAFF. The chain employs TRBV20-1 and TRBJ1-1; no firm D call. Germline assignment: CDR1 DFQATT and CDR2 SNEGSKA (reference sequence). V was pared by 6 bases and J by 3 bases, with 17 bases between. The length of the CDR3 is 14 residues.

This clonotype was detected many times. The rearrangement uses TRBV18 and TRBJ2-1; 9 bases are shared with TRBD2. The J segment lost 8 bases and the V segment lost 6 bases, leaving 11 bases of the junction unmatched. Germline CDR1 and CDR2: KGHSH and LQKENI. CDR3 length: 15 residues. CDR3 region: CASSPRAGGSDEQFF. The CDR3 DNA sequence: TGTGCCAGCTCCCCGCGAGCGGGGGGCTCGGATGAGCAGTTCTTC.

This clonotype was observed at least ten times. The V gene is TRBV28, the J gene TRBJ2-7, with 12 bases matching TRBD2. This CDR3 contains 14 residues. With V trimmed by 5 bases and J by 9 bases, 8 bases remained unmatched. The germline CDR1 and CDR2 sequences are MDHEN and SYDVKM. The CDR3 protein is CASSVTSGSDGQYF. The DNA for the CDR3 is TGTGCCAGCAGTGTGACTAGCGGGAGTGACGGGCAGTACTTC.

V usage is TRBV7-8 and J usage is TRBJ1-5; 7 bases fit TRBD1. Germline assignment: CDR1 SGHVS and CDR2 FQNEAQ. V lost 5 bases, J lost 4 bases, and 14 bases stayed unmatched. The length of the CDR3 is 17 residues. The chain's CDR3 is CASSPGAGTVRNQPQHF. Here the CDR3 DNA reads TGTGCCAGCAGCCCCGGGGCCGGGACAGTTAGGAATCAGCCCCAGCATTTT.

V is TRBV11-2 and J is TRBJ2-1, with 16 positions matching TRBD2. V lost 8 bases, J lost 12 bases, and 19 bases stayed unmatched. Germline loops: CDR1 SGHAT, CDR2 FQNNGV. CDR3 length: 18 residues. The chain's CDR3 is CASGYPPTGTSGGATQFF. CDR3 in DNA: TGTGCCAGCGGATACCCCCCTACCGGGACTAGCGGGGGGGCAACGCAGTTCTTC.

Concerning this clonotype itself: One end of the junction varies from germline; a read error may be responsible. CDR3 DNA: TGTGCCAGCAGCCGGGACAGAGACACTGAAGCTTCCTTT. Amino acids: CASSRDRDTEASF. The rearrangement joins TRBV5-5 to TRBJ1-1; 7 bases agree with TRBD1. Germline CDR1 and CDR2: SGHKS and YYEKEE (reference sequence). The CDR3 has 13 residues.

CDR3 in amino acids: CASSRTGVFSEQFF. Written as DNA, the CDR3 is TGTGCCAGCAGCCGGACAGGTGTGTTTAGTGAGCAGTTCTTC. The chain uses TRBV3-1 and TRBJ2-1; 7 bases line up with TRBD1. Germline lookup yields CDR1 LGHDT and CDR2 YNNKEL (reference sequence). This CDR3 has 14 amino acids. V shed 4 bases, J shed 9 bases, and the junction held 9 bases outside the gene matches.

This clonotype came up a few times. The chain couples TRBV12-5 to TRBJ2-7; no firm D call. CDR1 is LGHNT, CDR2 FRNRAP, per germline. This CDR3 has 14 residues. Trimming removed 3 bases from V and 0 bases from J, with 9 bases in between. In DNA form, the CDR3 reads TGTGCTAGTGGTTTCCTTATAAACTCCTACGAGCAGTACTTC. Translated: CASGFLINSYEQYF.

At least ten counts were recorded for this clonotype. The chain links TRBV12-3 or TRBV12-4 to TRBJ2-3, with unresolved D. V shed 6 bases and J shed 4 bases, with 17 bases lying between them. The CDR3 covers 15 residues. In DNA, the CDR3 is TGTGCCAGCAGGCACCGGGCCCTCCCAGCAGATACGCAGTATTTT. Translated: CASRHRALPADTQYF.

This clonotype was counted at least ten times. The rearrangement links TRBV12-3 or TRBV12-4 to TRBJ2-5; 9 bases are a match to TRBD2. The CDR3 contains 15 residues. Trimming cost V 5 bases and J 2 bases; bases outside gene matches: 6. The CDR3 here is CASSSGGTQQETQYF. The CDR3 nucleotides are TGTGCCAGCAGTAGCGGGGGGACACAACAAGAGACCCAGTACTTC.

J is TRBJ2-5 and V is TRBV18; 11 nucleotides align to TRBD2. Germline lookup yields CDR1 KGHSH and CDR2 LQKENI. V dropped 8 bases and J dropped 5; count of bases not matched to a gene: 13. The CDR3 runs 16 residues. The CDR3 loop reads CASRLIAGGPAETQYF. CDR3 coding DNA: TGTGCCAGCCGACTTATAGCGGGGGGGCCGGCGGAGACCCAGTACTTC.

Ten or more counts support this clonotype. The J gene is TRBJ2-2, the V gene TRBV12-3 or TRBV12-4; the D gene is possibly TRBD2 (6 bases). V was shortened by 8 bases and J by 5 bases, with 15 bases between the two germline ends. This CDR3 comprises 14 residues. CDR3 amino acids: CASERGSGTGELFF. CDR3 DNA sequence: TGTGCCAGCGAGAGGGGCAGCGGGACCGGGGAGCTGTTTTTT.

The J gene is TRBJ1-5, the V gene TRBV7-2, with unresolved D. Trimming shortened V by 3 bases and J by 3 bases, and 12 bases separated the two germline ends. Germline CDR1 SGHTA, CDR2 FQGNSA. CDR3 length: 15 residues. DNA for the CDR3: TGTGCCAGCAGCTTGGCCAGTGAAGTCAATCAGCCCCAGCATTTT. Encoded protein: CASSLASEVNQPQHF.

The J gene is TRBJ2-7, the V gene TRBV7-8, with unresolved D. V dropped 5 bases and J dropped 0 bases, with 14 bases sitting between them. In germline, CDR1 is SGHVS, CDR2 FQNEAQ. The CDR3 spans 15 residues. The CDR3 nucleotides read TGTGCCAGCAGCAAAAGAGATAAATACTCCTACGAGCAGTACTTC. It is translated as CASSKRDKYSYEQYF.

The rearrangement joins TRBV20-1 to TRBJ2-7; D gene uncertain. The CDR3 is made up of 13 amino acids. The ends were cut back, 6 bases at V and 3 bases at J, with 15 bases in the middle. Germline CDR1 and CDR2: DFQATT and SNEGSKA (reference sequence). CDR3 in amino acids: CSASETTVYEQYF. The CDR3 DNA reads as TGCAGTGCCAGTGAAACGACGGTCTACGAGCAGTACTTC.

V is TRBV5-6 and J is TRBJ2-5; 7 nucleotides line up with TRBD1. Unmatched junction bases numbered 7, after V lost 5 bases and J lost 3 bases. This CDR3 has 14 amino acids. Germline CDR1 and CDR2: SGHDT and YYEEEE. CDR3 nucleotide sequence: TGTGCCAGCAGACTGACAGGGCATAAAGAGACCCAGTACTTC. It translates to CASRLTGHKETQYF.